These 32 T cell receptor beta chains share one sample of origin, sequenced in a study of blood T cells in healthy people across ages. A second PCR of 7 to 11 cycles used a sample-barcoded 5' primer and a J-beta primer mix. Each CDR3 protein gets one entry after TCRdb re-called the 5' RACE reads with MiXCR. The table has about 1.6 million distinct CDR3 sequences, about 32% seen once. Material: blood. The source is a woman in her twenties or thirties in good health.

Turning to this clonotype: A read error may account for a junction end that differs from germline. This chain connects TRBV7-2 to TRBJ2-2; the match to TRBD2 covers 9 bases. Germline V gene data show CDR1 as SGHTA and CDR2 as FQGNSA. The CDR3 spans 15 residues. The DNA for the CDR3 is TGTGCCAGCAGCAGGAGCGGGGGGCACACCGGGGAGCGGTTTTTT. It is translated as CASSRSGGHTGERFF.

This clonotype turned up a few times. This sequence joins TRBV5-1 and TRBJ2-1, with TRBD2 matching over 10 bases. From germline, CDR1 is SGHRS and CDR2 YFSETQ. The CDR3 sequence is 16 residues long. The ends lost 0 bases at V and 6 bases at J; junction bases unmatched: 6. This CDR3 reads CASSLAASGSFNEQFF. The DNA of the CDR3 is TGCGCCAGCAGCTTGGCTGCTAGCGGGAGTTTCAATGAGCAGTTCTTC.

This clonotype appeared once. J is TRBJ2-7 and V is TRBV6-6, with D tentatively TRBD2 (7 bases). CDR3 size: 14 residues. Germline V gene lookup returns CDR1 MNHNY and CDR2 SVGAGI (reference sequence). V was pared by 2 bases and J by 9 bases, with 17 bases between. The CDR3, as DNA: TGTGCCAGCAGTTACGAAGCAGCGGGACACGGGCAGTACTTC. It codes for CASSYEAAGHGQYF.

V is TRBV28 and J is TRBJ2-4; perhaps TRBD2 as D (5 bases). The CDR3 has 14 residues. CDR1 is MDHEN and CDR2 is SYDVKM in the germline V gene. V was shortened by 7 bases and J by 0 bases, with 10 bases between the two germline ends. The CDR3 reads CASTAVGAKNIQYF. The DNA of the CDR3 is TGTGCCAGCACAGCGGTCGGAGCCAAAAACATTCAGTACTTC.

V is TRBV20-1 and J is TRBJ2-1, with D possibly TRBD1 on 6 matching bases. CDR3 length: 13 residues. V was pared by 8 bases and J by 4 bases, with 15 bases between. Germline CDR1 reads DFQATT; CDR2 reads SNEGSKA (reference sequence). CDR3 nucleotide sequence: TGCAGTCTCCAGGACAGTGGGTACAATGAGCAGTTCTTC. Translating gives CSLQDSGYNEQFF.

The V gene is TRBV3-1, the J gene TRBJ1-6; TRBD1 might be the D (5 bases). CDR3 length: 15 amino acids. V lost 1 base, J lost 7 bases, and 11 bases lay in between. Germline V gene data show CDR1 as LGHDT and CDR2 as YNNKEL (reference sequence). Written as DNA, the CDR3 is TGTGCCAGCAGCCAAGTCTGGGGCGAAAATTCACCCCTCCACTTT. Protein: CASSQVWGENSPLHF.

V usage is TRBV12-3 or TRBV12-4 and J usage is TRBJ2-1, with D possibly being TRBD2 (6 bases). Deletions cut 6 bases from V and 8 bases from J, with 20 bases between. This CDR3 is built from 15 residues. The CDR3 region has the DNA TGTGCCAGCAGCCGCCCTGTAGAGGGGAGGTATGAGCAGTTCTTC. It encodes CASSRPVEGRYEQFF.

This chain uses TRBV6-5 with TRBJ1-2; TRBD1 matches at 7 bases. J was trimmed by 6 bases and V by 8 bases; bases with no gene match: 6. This CDR3 region has 12 residues. The germline CDR1 and CDR2 sequences are MNHEY and SVGAGI. The CDR3 region has the DNA TGTGCCAGCTACCAGGGGGTACATGGCTACACCTTC. Its protein product is CASYQGVHGYTF.

This chain links TRBV7-3 with TRBJ2-5, with 11 bases identical to TRBD2. The CDR3 consists of 16 residues. With 11 bases clipped from V and 0 bases from J, the junction kept 11 bases outside the gene matches. The germline V gene encodes CDR1 SGHTA and CDR2 FQGTGA. The CDR3 region is CAVSAGTSGHQETQYF. CDR3 in DNA: TGTGCCGTCAGCGCCGGGACTAGCGGTCACCAAGAGACCCAGTACTTC.

This clonotype has more than one count but fewer than ten. This chain joins TRBV20-1 and TRBJ2-5; 8 bases fit TRBD2. The J call may be in error: the DNA end matches TRBJ2-7 better. Germline-derived CDR1 and CDR2 are DFQATT and SNEGSKA (reference sequence). This CDR3 spans 15 amino acids. The DNA of the CDR3 is TGCAGTGCTAGAGGAGCGGGAGCCACTAGACGCGAGCAGTACTTC. Translating gives CSARGAGATRREQYF.

In its sample, this clonotype was seen a few times. This chain connects TRBV28 to TRBJ2-7, with TRBD2 matching 9 bases. This CDR3 spans 14 amino acids. V was clipped by 6 bases and J by 1 base; unmatched bases: 4. CDR1 and CDR2 (germline): MDHEN, SYDVKM. The CDR3 is CASSAGGASYEQYF. CDR3 nucleotide sequence: TGTGCCAGCAGCGCGGGGGGGGCTTCCTACGAGCAGTACTTC.

The CDR3 region has the DNA TGTGCCAGCAGCCCCCCTCCTCCTGAGGAGACAGATACGCAGTATTTT. Translating it yields CASSPPPPEETDTQYF. The rearrangement joins TRBV7-9 to TRBJ2-3; no clear D gene. Trimming shortened V by 5 bases and J by 3 bases, and 18 bases separated the two germline ends. Germline-derived CDR1 and CDR2 are SEHNR and FQNEAQ (reference sequence). This CDR3 has 16 residues. Full variable domain (missing parts from reference TRBV7-9 and TRBJ2-3): DTGVSQNPRHKITKRGQNVTFRCDPISEHNRLYWYRQTLGQGPEFLTYFQNEAQLEKSRLLSDRFSAERPKGSFSTLEIQRTEQGDSAMYLCASSPPPPEETDTQYFGPGTRLTVL.

This clonotype was seen a handful of times. The chain joins TRBV6-1 to TRBJ2-1; TRBD2 matches 11 bases. J was trimmed by 5 bases and V by 5 bases; bases with no gene match: 11. The CDR3 is 17 amino acids. The germline V gene has CDR1 MNHNS and CDR2 SASEGT. This CDR3 reads CASSPWTGLAVNNEQFF. The CDR3 DNA reads TGTGCCAGCAGTCCCTGGACGGGACTAGCGGTTAACAATGAGCAGTTCTTC.

The chain uses TRBV5-5 and TRBJ2-3; the D is unclear. The CDR3 covers 16 residues. V was pared by 3 bases and J by 5 bases, with 19 bases between. The V gene's germline CDR1 is SGHKS and CDR2 YYEKEE (reference sequence). The CDR3 here is CASSSAEIFPGDTQYF. CDR3 nucleotides: TGTGCCAGCAGCTCCGCCGAAATTTTCCCAGGAGATACGCAGTATTTT.

The V call is TRBV20-1, the J call TRBJ2-7; D may be TRBD2 (5 bases). This CDR3 contains 13 residues. The V end lost 4 bases, the J end lost 1 base, and 11 bases lay between the germline ends. Germline CDR1 DFQATT, CDR2 SNEGSKA (reference sequence). The CDR3 nucleotides read TGCAGTGCTACGCCGGACTTTTCCTACGAGCAGTACTTC. It codes for CSATPDFSYEQYF.

This clonotype was detected only once. The V call is TRBV18, the J call TRBJ2-7; TRBD2 is a possible D gene (5 bases). This CDR3 spans 11 amino acids. The V and J ends lost 7 bases and 3 bases respectively, with 7 bases between them. CDR1 KGHSH and CDR2 LQKENI come from the germline V gene. CDR3: CASYSGYEQYF. The CDR3 DNA reads as TGTGCCAGCTACAGCGGCTACGAGCAGTACTTC.

To note about this clonotype: One junction end disagrees with the germline gene, perhaps due to a read error. V is TRBV27 and J is TRBJ2-3, with 7 bases that match TRBD2. This CDR3 spans 17 amino acids. Germline CDR1 reads MNHEY; CDR2 reads SMNVEV (reference sequence). Here the CDR3 DNA reads TGTGCCAGCAGTCCCTACCCCCAGGGAGGGAAGGGCAGCGAGCAGTATTTC. Translating it yields CASSPYPQGGKGSEQYF.

The CDR3 sequence is CASSHLQGAPDYGYTF. The CDR3 DNA reads as TGCGCCAGCAGCCATCTACAGGGGGCGCCGGACTATGGCTACACCTTC. The rearrangement uses TRBV4-1 and TRBJ1-2; 9 bases are a match to TRBD1. Germline V gene sequence: CDR1 MGHRA, CDR2 YSYEKL. This CDR3 is built from 16 residues. Losses at the gene ends were 3 bases for V and 3 bases for J; bases not matched to a gene: 8.

This clonotype was counted a single time. This chain joins TRBV6-6 and TRBJ2-1; 10 positions agree with TRBD2. The CDR3 sequence is 14 residues long. Looked up from germline, CDR1 is MNHNY and CDR2 is SVGAGI (reference sequence). Trimming removed 4 bases from V and 11 bases from J; junction bases left unmatched: 8. The CDR3 protein is CASSSTSGWNKQFF. CDR3 DNA sequence: TGTGCCAGCAGTTCGACTAGCGGGTGGAATAAGCAGTTCTTC.

The chain combines TRBV29-1 with TRBJ2-2; D not certain. Germline loops: CDR1 SQVTM, CDR2 ANQGSEA. There are 12 residues in the CDR3. Trimming left V 3 bases short and J 5 bases short, with 7 bases between. The CDR3 DNA follows: TGCAGCGTTGAGTATGTAACCGGGGAGCTGTTTTTT. It specifies CSVEYVTGELFF.

The CDR3 protein is CSVTAGTYEQYF. The CDR3 bases are TGCAGCGTTACGGCAGGGACTTACGAGCAGTACTTC. The rearrangement joins TRBV29-1 to TRBJ2-4; D is possibly TRBD2 (6 bases). TRBJ2-7 matches the DNA end more closely, so the J call is doubtful. This CDR3 is built from 12 residues. Looked up from germline, CDR1 is SQVTM and CDR2 is ANQGSEA.

The V and J genes are TRBV7-8 and TRBJ2-1, with 7 bases fitting TRBD2. The CDR3 consists of 16 residues. The junction had 5 bases not matched to a gene; V was cut back by 0 bases and J by 3 bases. Germline assignment: CDR1 SGHVS and CDR2 FQNEAQ. CDR3 sequence: CASSLAPGGGYNEQFF. CDR3 nucleotide sequence: TGTGCCAGCAGCTTAGCCCCTGGGGGGGGCTACAATGAGCAGTTCTTC.

In the case of this clonotype: A read error may produce the germline difference seen at one junction end. The chain recombines TRBV5-1 with TRBJ2-1, with TRBD2 as a possible D gene (5 bases). This CDR3 is 13 amino acids long. The germline V gene has CDR1 SGHRS and CDR2 YFSETQ. CDR3 sequence reads: CTSSSTLVPEQFF. The CDR3 nucleotides are TGCACCAGCAGCTCGACACTAGTTCCTGAGCAGTTCTTC.

This clonotype was detected ten times or more. The rearrangement links TRBV29-1 to TRBJ2-5; D is tentatively TRBD1 or TRBD2 (5 bases each). The CDR3 totals 13 residues. Deletions cut 7 bases from V and 7 bases from J, with 19 bases between. Germline-derived CDR1 and CDR2 are SQVTM and ANQGSEA. The CDR3 DNA sequence: TGCAGCGGGGGGACGACCTTAGGGACGACCCAGTACTTC. Translated: CSGGTTLGTTQYF.

This clonotype was found a few times. The rearrangement uses TRBV7-8 and TRBJ2-2, with 12 bases identical to TRBD2. V shed 3 bases, J shed 5 bases, and the junction held 7 bases outside the gene matches. The CDR3 contains 17 residues. Germline V CDR1 and CDR2: SGHVS, FQNEAQ. CDR3 loop: CASSLASGRGGTGELFF. CDR3 in DNA: TGTGCCAGCAGCTTGGCTAGCGGGAGGGGTGGTACCGGGGAGCTGTTTTTT. Full variable domain (rest looked up from reference TRBV7-8 and TRBJ2-2): GAGVSQSPRYKVAKRGQDVALRCDPISGHVSLFWYQQALGQGPEFLTYFQNEAQLDKSGLPSDRFFAERPEGSVSTLKIQRTQQEDSAVYLCASSLASGRGGTGELFFGEGSRLTVL.

This clonotype was seen once. The rearrangement links TRBV2 to TRBJ2-1, with TRBD2 identical over 14 bases. The J call may be incorrect, as the DNA end agrees better with TRBJ2-7. The CDR3 covers 15 residues. Germline V lookup: CDR1 SNHLY, CDR2 FYNNEI. CDR3 in DNA: TGTGCCAGCAGTGATGGGGGACTAGCGGGAGTGCAGCAGTACTTC. Translating it yields CASSDGGLAGVQQYF.

This chain joins TRBV28 and TRBJ2-7, with TRBD1 as a possible D gene (5 bases). The CDR3 is 15 residues long. CDR1 and CDR2 from the germline V gene are MDHEN and SYDVKM. With 6 bases removed from V and 0 bases from J, the gap between germline ends came to 15 bases. CDR3 sequence reads: CASRRYRFASYEQYF. The CDR3 region has the DNA TGTGCCAGCAGACGATACAGGTTCGCCTCCTACGAGCAGTACTTC.

The chain has TRBV7-2 and TRBJ2-1; TRBD2 is a possible D gene (6 bases). The CDR3 consists of 15 residues. Looked up from germline, CDR1 is SGHTA and CDR2 is FQGNSA. V lost 5 bases and J lost 3, with 14 bases in between. The CDR3: CASSPARDFYNEQFF. The CDR3 DNA reads as TGTGCCAGCAGCCCCGCTCGGGACTTCTACAATGAGCAGTTCTTC.

V and J are TRBV19 and TRBJ1-1, with D possibly being TRBD1 (5 bases). CDR3 size: 16 residues. V was cut by 6 bases and J by 1 base, with 18 bases left in between. CDR1 and CDR2 (germline): LNHDA, SQIVND (reference sequence). The CDR3 protein is CASRKDPGARNTEAFF. CDR3 DNA: TGTGCCAGTAGGAAGGACCCCGGGGCTAGGAACACTGAAGCTTTCTTT. The whole variable domain, filled in from reference TRBV19 and TRBJ1-1, reads DGGITQSPKYLFRKEGQNVTLSCEQNLNHDAMYWYRQDPGQGLRLIYYSQIVNDFQKGDIAEGYSVSREKKESFPLTVTSAQKNPTAFYLCASRKDPGARNTEAFFGQGTRLTVV.

As concerns this clonotype: It is likely a read error: a sequence one base away is far more abundant. The J gene is TRBJ2-3, the V gene TRBV29-1; unclear D gene. Germline CDR1 SQVTM, CDR2 ANQGSEA. The CDR3 has 12 residues. The CDR3 reads CGVGQGTDTQYF. CDR3 bases: TGCGGCGTTGGTCAAGGCACAGATACGCAGTATTTT.

This clonotype was picked up many times. This chain uses TRBV7-2 with TRBJ2-1, with 7 positions matching TRBD1. Germline V lookup: CDR1 SGHTA, CDR2 FQGNSA. V shed 3 bases and J 4 bases; nucleotides not matched to a gene: 3. This CDR3 has 14 amino acids. CDR3: CASSFSDRYNEQFF. The DNA of the CDR3 is TGTGCCAGCAGCTTTTCGGACAGGTACAATGAGCAGTTCTTC.

This chain links TRBV4-1 with TRBJ2-3; unclear D gene. The CDR3 length is 14 residues. V was clipped by 1 base and J by 2 bases, with 7 bases between them. Germline CDR1 reads MGHRA; CDR2 reads YSYEKL. CDR3 region: CASSQGPLTDTQYF. Written as DNA, the CDR3 is TGCGCCAGCAGCCAAGGGCCTCTCACAGATACGCAGTATTTT.